These T cell receptor beta chains were read from a single sample in a study of control samples from healthy donors and cancer patients. Libraries were prepared by immunoSEQ multiplex PCR; TCRdb keeps only in-frame clonotypes and omits some of them. This sample carries around 93,000 clones, 92% of them seen once, and the ten largest clones take around 2.8%. Source material: blood. The origin of the receptors is a human donor in good health. The donor label of this sample is uncertain. Each CDR3 is given with its conserved first and last residue. A D gene is named only where the DNA matches it firmly. The size of a clone is reported for some rows only, either as once, few or many, or as a class for expanded clones.

d_call: .; v_call: TRBV28; clone_size: .; j_call: TRBJ2-7; cdr3_aa: CASSLSPGRSRYYEQYF; cdr3_nt: TGTGCCAGCAGTTTATCCCCCGGAAGGAGTCGGTACTACGAGCAGTACTTC
d_call: .; v_call: TRBV2; clone_size: .; j_call: TRBJ1-2; cdr3_aa: CASSGQGIYYGYTF; cdr3_nt: TGTGCCAGCAGTGGGCAGGGGATATACTATGGCTACACCTTC
d_call: TRBD1; v_call: TRBV20-1; clone_size: .; j_call: TRBJ1-3; cdr3_aa: CSASTDYRGVSGNTIYF; cdr3_nt: TGCAGTGCTAGTACGGATTACAGGGGAGTTTCTGGAAACACCATATATTTT
d_call: TRBD1; v_call: TRBV5-3; clone_size: .; j_call: TRBJ2-3; cdr3_aa: CARSGAQGAIGDIDTQYF; cdr3_nt: TGTGCCAGAAGCGGGGCGCAGGGGGCGATCGGAGACATAGATACGCAGTATTTT
d_call: TRBD1; v_call: TRBV2; clone_size: .; j_call: TRBJ1-2; cdr3_aa: CASSNRGPYYGYTF; cdr3_nt: TGTGCCAGCAGTAACAGGGGGCCTTACTATGGCTACACCTTC
d_call: TRBD1; v_call: TRBV18; clone_size: .; j_call: TRBJ1-1; cdr3_aa: CASSPPSGGRTEAFF; cdr3_nt: TGTGCCAGCTCACCACCGTCAGGGGGGAGGACTGAAGCTTTCTTT
d_call: .; v_call: TRBV18; clone_size: .; j_call: TRBJ1-2; cdr3_aa: CASSPSFDNYGYTF; cdr3_nt: TGTGCCAGCTCACCAAGTTTCGATAACTATGGCTACACCTTC
d_call: TRBD1; v_call: TRBV19; clone_size: .; j_call: TRBJ1-1; cdr3_aa: CASSRTGTGGPWNTEAFF; cdr3_nt: TGTGCCAGTAGCAGAACTGGGACAGGGGGCCCTTGGAACACTGAAGCTTTCTTT
d_call: .; v_call: TRBV27; clone_size: .; j_call: TRBJ1-1; cdr3_aa: CASSGVTNTEAFF; cdr3_nt: TGTGCCAGCTCCGGAGTTACGAACACTGAAGCTTTCTTT
d_call: .; v_call: TRBV27; clone_size: .; j_call: TRBJ1-4; cdr3_aa: CASANRGYEKLFF; cdr3_nt: TGTGCCAGTGCTAATCGGGGGTACGAAAAACTGTTTTTT
d_call: .; v_call: TRBV28; clone_size: .; j_call: TRBJ2-1; cdr3_aa: CASSPLRSSYNEQFF; cdr3_nt: TGTGCCAGCAGTCCCCTCCGGAGCTCCTACAATGAGCAGTTCTTC
d_call: TRBD2; v_call: TRBV4-1; clone_size: .; j_call: TRBJ2-2; cdr3_aa: CASSQRLAGMNTGELFF; cdr3_nt: TGCGCCAGCAGCCAAAGGCTAGCGGGGATGAACACCGGGGAGCTGTTTTTT
d_call: .; v_call: TRBV12-3/TRBV12-4; clone_size: .; j_call: TRBJ1-1; cdr3_aa: CASDGKGYPEAFF; cdr3_nt: TGTGCCAGCGATGGGAAGGGCTACCCCGAAGCTTTCTTT
d_call: .; v_call: TRBV19; clone_size: .; j_call: TRBJ2-1; cdr3_aa: CASTAPGGHNEQFF; cdr3_nt: TGTGCCAGTACCGCTCCCGGTGGCCACAATGAGCAGTTCTTC
d_call: TRBD1; v_call: TRBV5-1; clone_size: .; j_call: TRBJ2-5; cdr3_aa: CASSLGQGVETQYF; cdr3_nt: TGCGCCAGCAGCCTCGGACAGGGAGTGGAGACCCAGTACTTC
d_call: .; v_call: TRBV7-8; clone_size: few; j_call: TRBJ1-2; cdr3_aa: CASSWMGSGGNYGYTF; cdr3_nt: TGTGCCAGCTCGTGGATGGGGTCCGGCGGGAACTATGGCTACACCTTC
d_call: .; v_call: TRBV19; clone_size: .; j_call: TRBJ1-5; cdr3_aa: CASSITYSNQPQHF; cdr3_nt: TGTGCCAGTAGTATAACCTATAGCAATCAGCCCCAGCATTTT
d_call: .; v_call: TRBV7-9; clone_size: .; j_call: TRBJ2-2; cdr3_aa: CASSVARGNTGELFF; cdr3_nt: TGTGCCAGCAGCGTGGCGCGGGGGAACACCGGGGAGCTGTTTTTT
d_call: .; v_call: TRBV9; clone_size: .; j_call: TRBJ2-3; cdr3_aa: CASSGLTWATLGLQYF; cdr3_nt: TGTGCCAGCAGCGGGTTGACCTGGGCAACACTGGGGTTGCAGTATTTT
d_call: TRBD2; v_call: TRBV19; clone_size: .; j_call: TRBJ2-1; cdr3_aa: CASSPRGGASGNEQFF; cdr3_nt: TGTGCCAGTAGTCCCCGGGGAGGGGCATCGGGGAATGAGCAGTTCTTC
d_call: .; v_call: TRBV9; clone_size: .; j_call: TRBJ2-3; cdr3_aa: CASSPSSGEDTQYF; cdr3_nt: TGTGCCAGCAGCCCCTCCTCGGGCGAGGATACGCAGTATTTT
d_call: .; v_call: TRBV6-6; clone_size: .; j_call: TRBJ2-2; cdr3_aa: CTSSSQNGLYTGELFF; cdr3_nt: TGTACCAGCAGTTCCCAAAATGGACTGTACACCGGGGAGCTGTTTTTT
d_call: TRBD1; v_call: TRBV11-3; clone_size: .; j_call: TRBJ1-5; cdr3_aa: CASSARTGNRNQPQHF; cdr3_nt: TGTGCCAGCAGCGCCCGGACAGGGAATCGGAATCAGCCCCAGCATTTT
d_call: .; v_call: TRBV28; clone_size: .; j_call: TRBJ2-2; cdr3_aa: CASTLPGLGNTGELFF; cdr3_nt: TGTGCCAGCACCCTCCCGGGCCTGGGAAACACCGGGGAGCTGTTTTTT
d_call: .; v_call: TRBV29-1; clone_size: .; j_call: TRBJ2-1; cdr3_aa: CSAESRRTYNEQFF; cdr3_nt: TGCAGCGCCGAGTCCCGTCGCACCTACAATGAGCAGTTCTTC
d_call: TRBD2; v_call: TRBV5-1; clone_size: once; j_call: TRBJ2-1; cdr3_aa: CASSLGLAGDYEQFF; cdr3_nt: TGCGCCAGCAGCTTAGGACTAGCGGGGGACTATGAGCAGTTCTTC
d_call: TRBD2; v_call: TRBV2; clone_size: .; j_call: TRBJ2-1; cdr3_aa: CASSWGGNEQFF; cdr3_nt: TGTGCCAGCAGTTGGGGGGGTAATGAGCAGTTCTTC
d_call: .; v_call: TRBV10-3; clone_size: .; j_call: TRBJ2-7; cdr3_aa: CAIARSSYEQYF; cdr3_nt: TGTGCCATCGCCAGAAGCTCCTACGAGCAGTACTTC
d_call: .; v_call: TRBV5-5; clone_size: .; j_call: TRBJ2-1; cdr3_aa: CASSFSSSEQFF; cdr3_nt: TGTGCCAGCAGCTTCTCATCTAGTGAGCAGTTCTTC
d_call: TRBD2; v_call: TRBV7-6; clone_size: .; j_call: TRBJ2-5; cdr3_aa: CASSLLAGGPWETQYF; cdr3_nt: TGTGCCAGCAGCTTGTTAGCGGGGGGGCCTTGGGAGACCCAGTACTTC
d_call: .; v_call: TRBV29-1; clone_size: .; j_call: TRBJ1-2; cdr3_aa: CSVVRREDYGYTF; cdr3_nt: TGCAGCGTTGTCCGCAGGGAAGACTATGGCTACACCTTC
d_call: .; v_call: TRBV6-5; clone_size: .; j_call: TRBJ2-5; cdr3_aa: CASSPRGRNQETQYF; cdr3_nt: TGTGCCAGCAGCCCCCGGGGACGGAACCAAGAGACCCAGTACTTC
d_call: .; v_call: TRBV9; clone_size: once; j_call: TRBJ1-2; cdr3_aa: CASSVGGRVGYTF; cdr3_nt: TGTGCCAGCAGCGTAGGGGGCAGGGTTGGCTACACCTTC
d_call: .; v_call: TRBV19; clone_size: .; j_call: TRBJ1-2; cdr3_aa: CASSPIGQSLYGYTF; cdr3_nt: TGTGCCAGTAGTCCGATCGGACAGTCCCTCTATGGCTACACCTTC
d_call: TRBD1; v_call: TRBV30; clone_size: once; j_call: TRBJ2-7; cdr3_aa: CAEGTAYEQYF; cdr3_nt: TGTGCCGAAGGGACAGCCTACGAGCAGTACTTC
d_call: .; v_call: TRBV6-5; clone_size: .; j_call: TRBJ1-4; cdr3_aa: CASSYSGQGGEKLFF; cdr3_nt: TGTGCCAGCAGTTACTCGGGTCAGGGTGGTGAAAAACTGTTTTTT
d_call: TRBD1; v_call: TRBV3-1/TRBV3-2; clone_size: .; j_call: TRBJ1-2; cdr3_aa: CASSQGPGGLANYGYTF; cdr3_nt: TGTGCCAGCAGCCAAGGCCCAGGGGGCCTAGCTAACTATGGCTACACCTTC
d_call: .; v_call: TRBV20-1; clone_size: .; j_call: TRBJ2-5; cdr3_aa: CSASFPETQYF; cdr3_nt: TGCAGTGCTAGCTTCCCAGAGACCCAGTACTTC
d_call: .; v_call: TRBV7-7; clone_size: .; j_call: TRBJ1-5; cdr3_aa: CASSLEGLGIGGGPSNQPQHF; cdr3_nt: TGTGCTAGCAGCTTAGAAGGATTGGGGATAGGAGGTGGTCCTAGCAATCAGCCCCAGCATTTT
d_call: .; v_call: TRBV6-1; clone_size: once; j_call: TRBJ1-5; cdr3_aa: CASSETQGPPPSPQHF; cdr3_nt: TGTGCCAGCAGTGAAACCCAGGGGCCGCCGCCTTCTCCCCAGCATTTT
d_call: .; v_call: TRBV6-1; clone_size: .; j_call: TRBJ1-1; cdr3_aa: CASSEVRRIRTEAFF; cdr3_nt: TGTGCCAGCAGTGAAGTACGAAGGATTCGGACTGAAGCTTTCTTT
d_call: TRBD1; v_call: TRBV27; clone_size: .; j_call: TRBJ1-1; cdr3_aa: CASSPGQPMNTEAFF; cdr3_nt: TGTGCCAGCAGTCCGGGACAGCCCATGAACACTGAAGCTTTCTTT
d_call: .; v_call: TRBV30; clone_size: .; j_call: TRBJ1-1; cdr3_aa: CAWSVLGQGAEAFF; cdr3_nt: TGTGCCTGGAGTGTACTCGGGCAGGGAGCTGAAGCTTTCTTT
d_call: TRBD2; v_call: TRBV19; clone_size: .; j_call: TRBJ2-2; cdr3_aa: CASSTGTRYTGELFF; cdr3_nt: TGTGCCAGTAGCACCGGGACTAGATACACCGGGGAGCTGTTTTTT
d_call: .; v_call: TRBV5-4; clone_size: .; j_call: TRBJ1-3; cdr3_aa: CASSLEGADGNTIYF; cdr3_nt: TGTGCCAGCAGCTTGGAGGGTGCGGACGGAAACACCATATATTTT
d_call: TRBD2; v_call: TRBV9; clone_size: .; j_call: TRBJ2-7; cdr3_aa: CASSVEAGGTYEQYF; cdr3_nt: TGTGCCAGCAGCGTAGAAGCGGGGGGAACCTACGAGCAGTACTTC
d_call: .; v_call: TRBV5-5; clone_size: .; j_call: TRBJ2-3; cdr3_aa: CASSAKDTQYF; cdr3_nt: TGTGCCAGCAGCGCGAAAGATACGCAGTATTTT
d_call: .; v_call: TRBV11-2; clone_size: .; j_call: TRBJ1-4; cdr3_aa: CASSLGPGRPEKLFF; cdr3_nt: TGTGCCAGCAGCTTAGGACCAGGGCGCCCTGAAAAACTGTTTTTT
d_call: .; v_call: TRBV18; clone_size: .; j_call: TRBJ1-1; cdr3_aa: CASSPQTNTEAFF; cdr3_nt: TGTGCCAGCTCACCCCAGACCAACACTGAAGCTTTCTTT
d_call: .; v_call: TRBV28; clone_size: .; j_call: TRBJ1-2; cdr3_aa: CANQDSSYGYTF; cdr3_nt: TGTGCCAATCAGGACAGTTCCTATGGCTACACCTTC
d_call: .; v_call: TRBV4-2; clone_size: .; j_call: TRBJ1-3; cdr3_aa: CASSQEGPENFGAGNTIYF; cdr3_nt: TGTGCCAGCAGCCAAGAGGGACCGGAGAATTTCGGTGCTGGAAACACCATATATTTT
d_call: TRBD1; v_call: TRBV4-2; clone_size: .; j_call: TRBJ2-7; cdr3_aa: CASSQDLQGAYEQYF; cdr3_nt: TGTGCCAGCAGCCAAGACTTACAGGGGGCGTACGAGCAGTACTTC
d_call: .; v_call: TRBV11-2; clone_size: .; j_call: TRBJ2-5; cdr3_aa: CASSLGVQETQYF; cdr3_nt: TGTGCCAGCAGCTTAGGGGTACAAGAGACCCAGTACTTC
d_call: TRBD2; v_call: TRBV7-2; clone_size: .; j_call: TRBJ2-3; cdr3_aa: CASSLAGSGGLRDTQYF; cdr3_nt: TGTGCCAGCAGCTTAGCAGGCTCGGGGGGGCTTAGAGATACGCAGTATTTT
d_call: TRBD2; v_call: TRBV27; clone_size: .; j_call: TRBJ2-3; cdr3_aa: CASSPAGSTDTQYF; cdr3_nt: TGTGCCAGCAGTCCAGCGGGAAGCACAGATACGCAGTATTTT
d_call: TRBD1; v_call: TRBV3-1/TRBV3-2; clone_size: .; j_call: TRBJ1-2; cdr3_aa: CASSQAGTDYGYTF; cdr3_nt: TGTGCCAGCAGCCAAGCCGGGACAGACTATGGCTACACCTTC
d_call: .; v_call: TRBV5-8; clone_size: once; j_call: TRBJ1-1; cdr3_aa: CASPKSAVRLNTEAFF; cdr3_nt: TGTGCCAGCCCAAAATCCGCGGTGAGGTTGAACACTGAAGCTTTCTTT